This T cell receptor beta chain was found in a study of T cells in Graves' hyperthyroidism and ophthalmopathy. Whole-study context: Prior to any treatment, at the point of initial diagnosis, peripheral blood was collected.

V shed 0 bases and J shed 1 base, with 9 bases lying between them. The CDR3 is 16 residues long. Germline V lookup: CDR1 SNHLY, CDR2 FYNNEI. Amplified regions were TCR beta CDR3 sequences from RNA transcripts. The HTBI primer set served for first-round RT-PCR of the TCR CDR3. Each CDR3 protein gets one entry after TCRdb re-called the multiplex PCR reads with MiXCR. The sample has about 300,000 distinct CDR3 sequences, roughly 20% seen once; the top ten hold roughly 39%. The chain uses TRBV2 and TRBJ1-4, with no clear D. The sequence was obtained from a man aged 50-59 years with Graves' ophthalmopathy. Material for sequencing was blood. CDR3 protein: CASSEAGFGTNEKLFF. The DNA for the CDR3 is TGTGCCAGCAGTGAAGCAGGGTTCGGAACTAATGAAAAACTGTTTTTT.